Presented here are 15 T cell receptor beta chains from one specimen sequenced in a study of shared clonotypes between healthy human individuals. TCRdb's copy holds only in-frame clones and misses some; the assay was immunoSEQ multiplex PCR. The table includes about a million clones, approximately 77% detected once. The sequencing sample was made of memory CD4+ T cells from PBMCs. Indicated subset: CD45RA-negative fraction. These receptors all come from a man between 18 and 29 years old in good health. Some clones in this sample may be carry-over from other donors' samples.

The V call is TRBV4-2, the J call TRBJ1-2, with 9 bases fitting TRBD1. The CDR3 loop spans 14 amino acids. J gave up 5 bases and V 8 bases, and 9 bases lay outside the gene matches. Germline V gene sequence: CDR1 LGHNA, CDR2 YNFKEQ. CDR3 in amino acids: CASWDRDGSYGYTF. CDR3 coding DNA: TGTGCCAGCTGGGACAGGGACGGAAGTTATGGCTACACCTTC.

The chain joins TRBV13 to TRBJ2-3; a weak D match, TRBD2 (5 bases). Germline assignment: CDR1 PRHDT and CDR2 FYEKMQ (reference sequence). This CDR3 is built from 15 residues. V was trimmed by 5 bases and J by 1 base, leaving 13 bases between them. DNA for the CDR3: TGTGCCAGCAGCCCTACTCTAGCAGGCACAGATACGCAGTATTTT. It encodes CASSPTLAGTDTQYF.

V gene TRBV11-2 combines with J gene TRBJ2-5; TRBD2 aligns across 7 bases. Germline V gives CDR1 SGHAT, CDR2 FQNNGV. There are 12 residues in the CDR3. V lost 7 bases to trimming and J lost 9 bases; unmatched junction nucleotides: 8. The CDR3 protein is CASTHHREAQYF. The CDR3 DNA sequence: TGTGCCAGCACTCATCATCGGGAGGCCCAGTACTTC.

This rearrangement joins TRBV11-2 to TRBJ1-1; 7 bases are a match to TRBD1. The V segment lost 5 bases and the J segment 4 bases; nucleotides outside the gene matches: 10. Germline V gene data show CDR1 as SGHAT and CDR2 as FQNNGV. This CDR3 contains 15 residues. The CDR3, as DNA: TGTGCCAGCAGCCCAAGACAGGGATCGGGCACTGAAGCTTTCTTT. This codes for CASSPRQGSGTEAFF.

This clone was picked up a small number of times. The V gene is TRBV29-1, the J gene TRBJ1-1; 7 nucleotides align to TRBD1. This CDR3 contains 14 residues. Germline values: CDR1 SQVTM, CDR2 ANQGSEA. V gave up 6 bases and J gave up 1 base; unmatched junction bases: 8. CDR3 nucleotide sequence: TGCAGCGTGTTGCCCGGGACAGCGAACACTGAAGCTTTCTTT. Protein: CSVLPGTANTEAFF. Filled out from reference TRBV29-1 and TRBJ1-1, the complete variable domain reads SAVISQKPSRDICQRGTSLTIQCQVDSQVTMMFWYRQQPGQSLTLIATANQGSEATYESGFVIDKFPISRPNLTFSTLTVSNMSPEDSSIYLCSVLPGTANTEAFFGQGTRLTVV.

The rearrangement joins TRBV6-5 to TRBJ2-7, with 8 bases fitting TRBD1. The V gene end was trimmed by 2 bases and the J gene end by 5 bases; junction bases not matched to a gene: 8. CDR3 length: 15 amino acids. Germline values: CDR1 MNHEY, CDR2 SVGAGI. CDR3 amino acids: CASSYPRGQRHEQYF. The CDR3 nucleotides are TGTGCCAGCAGTTACCCCAGGGGGCAACGTCACGAGCAGTACTTC.

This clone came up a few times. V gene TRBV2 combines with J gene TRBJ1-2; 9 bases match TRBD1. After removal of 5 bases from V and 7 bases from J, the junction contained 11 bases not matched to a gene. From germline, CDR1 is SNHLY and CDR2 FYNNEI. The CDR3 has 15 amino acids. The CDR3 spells CASSPPTGGIRGYTF. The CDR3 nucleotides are TGTGCCAGCAGTCCCCCCACAGGGGGCATTCGTGGCTACACCTTC.

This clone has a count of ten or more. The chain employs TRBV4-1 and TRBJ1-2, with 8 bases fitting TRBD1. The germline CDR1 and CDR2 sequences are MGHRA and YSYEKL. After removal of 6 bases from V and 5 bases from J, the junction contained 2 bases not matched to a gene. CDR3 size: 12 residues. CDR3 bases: TGCGCCAGCAGTAGGACAGGGTATGGCTACACCTTC. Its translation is CASSRTGYGYTF.

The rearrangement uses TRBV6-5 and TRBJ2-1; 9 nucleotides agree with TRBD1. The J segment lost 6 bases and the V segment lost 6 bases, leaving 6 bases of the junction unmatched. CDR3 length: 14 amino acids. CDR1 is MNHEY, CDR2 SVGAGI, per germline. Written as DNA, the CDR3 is TGTGCCAGCAGGGGGACAGGGAAATCCAATGAGCAGTTCTTC. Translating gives CASRGTGKSNEQFF.

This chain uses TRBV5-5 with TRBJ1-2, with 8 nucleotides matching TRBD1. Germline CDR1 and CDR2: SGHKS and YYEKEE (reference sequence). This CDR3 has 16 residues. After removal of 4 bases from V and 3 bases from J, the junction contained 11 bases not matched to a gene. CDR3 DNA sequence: TGTGCCAGCAGCAGGACCTCCGGGACAGGTTACTATGGCTACACCTTC. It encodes CASSRTSGTGYYGYTF.

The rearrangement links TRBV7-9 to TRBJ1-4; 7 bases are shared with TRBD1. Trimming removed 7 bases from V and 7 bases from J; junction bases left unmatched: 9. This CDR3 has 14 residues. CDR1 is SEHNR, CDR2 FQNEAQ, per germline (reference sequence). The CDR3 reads CASINTGAGEKLFF. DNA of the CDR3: TGTGCCAGCATCAATACAGGGGCGGGTGAAAAACTGTTTTTT.

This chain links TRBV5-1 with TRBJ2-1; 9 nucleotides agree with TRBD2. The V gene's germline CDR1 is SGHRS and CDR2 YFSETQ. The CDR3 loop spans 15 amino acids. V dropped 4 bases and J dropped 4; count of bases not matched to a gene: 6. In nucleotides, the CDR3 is TGCGCCAGCAGCAACTTAGCGGGAGCGTACAATGAGCAGTTCTTC. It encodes CASSNLAGAYNEQFF.

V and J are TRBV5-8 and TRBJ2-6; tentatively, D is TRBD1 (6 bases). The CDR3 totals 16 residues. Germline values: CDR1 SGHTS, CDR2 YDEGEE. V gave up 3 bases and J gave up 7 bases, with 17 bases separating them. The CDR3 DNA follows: TGTGCCAGCAGCTCCGGGACATCCCACGGAGCCAACGTCCTGACTTTC. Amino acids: CASSSGTSHGANVLTF.

CDR3 region: CASTLENGNQPQHF. In nucleotides, the CDR3 is TGTGCCAGCACTCTCGAAAATGGCAATCAGCCCCAGCATTTT. The gene calls are TRBV2 and TRBJ1-5, with no clear D. Germline V lookup: CDR1 SNHLY, CDR2 FYNNEI. The ends were cut back, 7 bases at V and 2 bases at J, with 12 bases in the middle. The CDR3 covers 14 residues.

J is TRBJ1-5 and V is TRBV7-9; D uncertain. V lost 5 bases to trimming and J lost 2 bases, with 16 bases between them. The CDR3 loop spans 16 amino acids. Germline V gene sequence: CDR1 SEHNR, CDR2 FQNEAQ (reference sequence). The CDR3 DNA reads TGTGCCAGCAGCCCTAGAGGCACCGGGGGCAATCAGCCCCAGCATTTT. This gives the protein CASSPRGTGGNQPQHF.